This TCR beta chain was identified in a study of shared clonotypes between healthy human individuals. Across the study: Contributing individuals were two females and three males aged 18 to 49.

Trimming pared 7 bases from V and 0 bases from J, leaving 16 bases between. This CDR3 contains 16 residues. The protocol was immunoSEQ multiplex PCR, while the TCRdb copy is restricted to in-frame clones and leaves out a portion. This sample yields about 1.1 million clones, of which around three quarters are seen a single time; 0.89% belongs to the top ten. Material: memory CD4+ T cells from PBMCs. Subset denoted: CD45RA-negative fraction. The chain has TRBV23-1 and TRBJ2-4; TRBD1 is a possible D gene (5 bases). TRBV23-1 is placed among ORFs of uncertain function. This TCR was sampled from a man younger than 35 in good health. Some clones in this sample may be carry-over from other donors' samples. DNA of the CDR3: TGCGCCAGCAATCGAGACGACAGTTTAGCCAAAAACATTCAGTACTTC. It translates to CASNRDDSLAKNIQYF.